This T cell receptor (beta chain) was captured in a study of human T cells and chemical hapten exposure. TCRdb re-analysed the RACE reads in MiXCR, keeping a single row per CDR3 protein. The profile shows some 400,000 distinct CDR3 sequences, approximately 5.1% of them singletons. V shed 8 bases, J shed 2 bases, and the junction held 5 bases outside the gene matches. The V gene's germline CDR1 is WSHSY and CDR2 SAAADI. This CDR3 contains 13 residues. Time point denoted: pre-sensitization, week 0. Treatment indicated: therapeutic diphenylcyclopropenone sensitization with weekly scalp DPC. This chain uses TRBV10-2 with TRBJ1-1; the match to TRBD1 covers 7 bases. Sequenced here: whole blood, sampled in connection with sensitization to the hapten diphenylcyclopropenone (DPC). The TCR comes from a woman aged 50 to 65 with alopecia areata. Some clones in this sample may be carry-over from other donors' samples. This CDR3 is CASARQGNTEAFF. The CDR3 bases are TGCGCCAGCGCCAGACAGGGTAACACTGAAGCTTTCTTT.